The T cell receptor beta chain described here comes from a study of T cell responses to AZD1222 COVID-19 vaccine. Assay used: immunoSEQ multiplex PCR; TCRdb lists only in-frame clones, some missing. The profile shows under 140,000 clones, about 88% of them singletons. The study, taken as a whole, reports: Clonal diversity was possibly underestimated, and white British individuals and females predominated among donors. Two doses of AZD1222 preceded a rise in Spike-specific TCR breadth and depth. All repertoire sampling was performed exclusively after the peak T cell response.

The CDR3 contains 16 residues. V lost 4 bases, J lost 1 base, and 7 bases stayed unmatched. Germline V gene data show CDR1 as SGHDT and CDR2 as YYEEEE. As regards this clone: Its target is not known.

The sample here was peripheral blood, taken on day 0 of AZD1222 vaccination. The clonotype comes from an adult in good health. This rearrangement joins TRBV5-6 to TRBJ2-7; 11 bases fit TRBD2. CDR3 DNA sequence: TGTGCCAGCAGCGCTAGCGGGAGGCCCCCTTCCTACGAGCAGTACTTC. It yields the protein CASSASGRPPSYEQYF.